This T cell receptor beta chain was recorded in a study of control samples from healthy donors and cancer patients. V was pared by 8 bases and J by 0 bases, with 8 bases between. Per germline, CDR1 SNHLY and CDR2 FYNNEI. The CDR3 is 13 amino acids. The assay was immunoSEQ multiplex PCR, and TCRdb's table has in-frame clones only and misses some. This sample has 90,000 or so clones, with around 90% found just once. The chain uses TRBV2 and TRBJ2-4; unclear D gene. The clonotype originates from a woman aged 55-69 years in good health. Sequenced material: blood. CDR3 protein: CASSPGAKNIQYF. CDR3 DNA sequence: TGTGCCAGCTCGCCGGGAGCCAAAAACATTCAGTACTTC.